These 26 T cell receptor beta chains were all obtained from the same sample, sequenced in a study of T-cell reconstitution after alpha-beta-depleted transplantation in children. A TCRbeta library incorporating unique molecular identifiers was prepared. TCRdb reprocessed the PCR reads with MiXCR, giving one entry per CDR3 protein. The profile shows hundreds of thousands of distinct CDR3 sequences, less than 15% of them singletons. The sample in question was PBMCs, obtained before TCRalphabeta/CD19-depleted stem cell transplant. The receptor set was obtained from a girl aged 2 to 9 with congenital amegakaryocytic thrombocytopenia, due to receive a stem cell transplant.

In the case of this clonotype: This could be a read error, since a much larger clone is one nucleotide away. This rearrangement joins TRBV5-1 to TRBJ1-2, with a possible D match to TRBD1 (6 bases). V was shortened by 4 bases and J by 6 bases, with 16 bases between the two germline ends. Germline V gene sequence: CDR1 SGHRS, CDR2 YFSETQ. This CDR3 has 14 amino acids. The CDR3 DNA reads TGCGCCAGCAGCCTGGTGAGAACAGGGAATGGCTACACCTTC. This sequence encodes CASSLVRTGNGYTF.

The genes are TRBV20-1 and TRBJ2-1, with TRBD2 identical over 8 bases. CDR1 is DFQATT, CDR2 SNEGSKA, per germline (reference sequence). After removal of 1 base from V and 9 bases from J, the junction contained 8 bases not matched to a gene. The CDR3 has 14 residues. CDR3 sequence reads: CSARGGEREIEQFF. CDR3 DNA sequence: TGCAGTGCTAGAGGGGGGGAGCGGGAGATTGAGCAGTTCTTC.

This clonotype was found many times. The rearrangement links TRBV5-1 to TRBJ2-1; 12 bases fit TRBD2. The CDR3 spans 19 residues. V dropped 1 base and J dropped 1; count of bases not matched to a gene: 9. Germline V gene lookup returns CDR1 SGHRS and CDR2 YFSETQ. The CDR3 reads CASSLHSATSGRSYNEQFF. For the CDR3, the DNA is TGCGCCAGCAGCTTGCATTCGGCGACTAGCGGGAGATCCTACAATGAGCAGTTCTTC.

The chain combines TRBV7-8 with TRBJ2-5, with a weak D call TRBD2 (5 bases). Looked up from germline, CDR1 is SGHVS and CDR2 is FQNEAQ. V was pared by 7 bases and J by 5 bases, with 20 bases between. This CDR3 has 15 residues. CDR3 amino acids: CASNFWASPMETQYF. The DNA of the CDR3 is TGTGCCAGCAACTTTTGGGCTAGCCCAATGGAGACCCAGTACTTC.

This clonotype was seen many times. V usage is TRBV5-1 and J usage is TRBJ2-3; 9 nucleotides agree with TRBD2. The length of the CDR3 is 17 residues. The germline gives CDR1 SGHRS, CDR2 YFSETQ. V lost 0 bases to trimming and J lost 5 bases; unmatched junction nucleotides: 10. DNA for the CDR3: TGCGCCAGCAGCTTGGATCGCGTTAGCGGGAGCCTAGATACGCAGTATTTT. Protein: CASSLDRVSGSLDTQYF.

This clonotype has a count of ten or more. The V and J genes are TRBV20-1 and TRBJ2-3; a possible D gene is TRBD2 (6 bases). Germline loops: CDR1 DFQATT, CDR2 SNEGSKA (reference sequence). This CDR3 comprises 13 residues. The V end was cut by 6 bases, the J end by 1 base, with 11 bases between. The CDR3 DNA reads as TGCAGTGCCGGAGGGTTGGGCACAGATACGCAGTATTTT. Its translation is CSAGGLGTDTQYF.

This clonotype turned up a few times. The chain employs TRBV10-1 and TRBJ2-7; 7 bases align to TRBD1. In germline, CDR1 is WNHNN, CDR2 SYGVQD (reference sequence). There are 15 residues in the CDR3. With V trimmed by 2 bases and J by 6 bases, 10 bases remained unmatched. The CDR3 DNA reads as TGCGCCAGCAGTGAGACTATCCGGACAGGTGGCGAGCAGTACTTC. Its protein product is CASSETIRTGGEQYF.

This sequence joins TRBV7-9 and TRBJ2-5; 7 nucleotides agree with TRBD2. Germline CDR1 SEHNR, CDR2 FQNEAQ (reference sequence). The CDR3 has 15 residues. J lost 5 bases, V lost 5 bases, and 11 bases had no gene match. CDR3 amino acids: CASSLKPGLTETQYF. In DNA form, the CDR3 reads TGTGCCAGCAGCCTTAAACCGGGACTAACGGAGACCCAGTACTTC.

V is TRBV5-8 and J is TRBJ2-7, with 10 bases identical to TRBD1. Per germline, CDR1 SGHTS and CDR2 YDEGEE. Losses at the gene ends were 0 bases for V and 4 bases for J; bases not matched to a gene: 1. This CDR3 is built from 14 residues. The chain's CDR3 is CASSLVGQGYEQYF. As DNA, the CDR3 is TGTGCCAGCAGCTTGGTGGGACAGGGGTACGAGCAGTACTTC.

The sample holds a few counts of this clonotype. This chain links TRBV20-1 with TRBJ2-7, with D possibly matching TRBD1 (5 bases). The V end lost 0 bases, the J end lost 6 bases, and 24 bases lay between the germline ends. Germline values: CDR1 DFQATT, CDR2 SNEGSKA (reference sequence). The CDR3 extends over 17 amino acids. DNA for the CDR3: TGCAGTGCTAGAGATCTCGGCCAGGGATACCTCTTGAGCGAGCAGTACTTC. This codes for CSARDLGQGYLLSEQYF.

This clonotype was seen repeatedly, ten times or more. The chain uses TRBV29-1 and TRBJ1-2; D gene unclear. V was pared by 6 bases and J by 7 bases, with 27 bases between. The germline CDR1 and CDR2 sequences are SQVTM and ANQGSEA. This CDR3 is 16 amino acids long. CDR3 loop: CSVKLWLTPPLSGYTF. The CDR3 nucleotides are TGCAGCGTGAAGTTATGGTTAACCCCCCCGCTATCTGGCTACACCTTC.

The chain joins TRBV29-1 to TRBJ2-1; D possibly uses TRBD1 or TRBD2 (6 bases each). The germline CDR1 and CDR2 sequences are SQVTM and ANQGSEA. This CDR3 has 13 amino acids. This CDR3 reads CSTAEGGTNEQFF. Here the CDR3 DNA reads TGCAGTACCGCCGAGGGGGGTACCAATGAGCAGTTCTTC.

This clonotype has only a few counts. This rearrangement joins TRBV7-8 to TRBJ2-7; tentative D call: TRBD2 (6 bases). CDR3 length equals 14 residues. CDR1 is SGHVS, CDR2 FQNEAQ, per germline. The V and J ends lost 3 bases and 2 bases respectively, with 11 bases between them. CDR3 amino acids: CASSFRLDAYEQYF. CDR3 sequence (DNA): TGTGCCAGCAGCTTCCGACTAGATGCCTACGAGCAGTACTTC. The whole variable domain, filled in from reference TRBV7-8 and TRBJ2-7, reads GAGVSQSPRYKVAKRGQDVALRCDPISGHVSLFWYQQALGQGPEFLTYFQNEAQLDKSGLPSDRFFAERPEGSVSTLKIQRTQQEDSAVYLCASSFRLDAYEQYFGPGTRLTVT.

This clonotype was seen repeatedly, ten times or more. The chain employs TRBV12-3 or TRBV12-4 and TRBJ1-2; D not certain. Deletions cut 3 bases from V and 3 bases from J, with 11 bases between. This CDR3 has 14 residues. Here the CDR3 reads CASSLDQRDYGYTF. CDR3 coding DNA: TGTGCCAGCAGTTTGGACCAACGAGACTATGGCTACACCTTC.

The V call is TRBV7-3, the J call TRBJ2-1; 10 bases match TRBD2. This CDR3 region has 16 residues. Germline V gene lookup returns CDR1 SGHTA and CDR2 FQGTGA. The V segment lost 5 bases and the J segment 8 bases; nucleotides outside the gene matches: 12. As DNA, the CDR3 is TGTGCCAGCAGCCCCCTAGCGGGAGTCGTAGTTTATGAGCAGTTCTTC. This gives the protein CASSPLAGVVVYEQFF.

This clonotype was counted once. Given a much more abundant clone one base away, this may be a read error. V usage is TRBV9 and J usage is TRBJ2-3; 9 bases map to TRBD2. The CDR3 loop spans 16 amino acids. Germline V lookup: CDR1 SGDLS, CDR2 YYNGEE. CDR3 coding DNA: TGTGCCCGCAGCCCGGGGACTAGCAGGACCCGGGATACGCAGTATTTT. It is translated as CARSPGTSRTRDTQYF.

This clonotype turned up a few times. The CDR3 protein is CSARAGNHYGYTF. CDR3 bases: TGCAGTGCTAGAGCAGGGAACCACTATGGCTACACCTTC. This rearrangement joins TRBV20-1 to TRBJ1-2, with D possibly TRBD1 on 5 matching bases. CDR1 is DFQATT and CDR2 is SNEGSKA in the germline V gene (reference sequence). Trimming stripped 1 base from V and 3 bases from J, with 9 bases between. The length of the CDR3 is 13 residues.

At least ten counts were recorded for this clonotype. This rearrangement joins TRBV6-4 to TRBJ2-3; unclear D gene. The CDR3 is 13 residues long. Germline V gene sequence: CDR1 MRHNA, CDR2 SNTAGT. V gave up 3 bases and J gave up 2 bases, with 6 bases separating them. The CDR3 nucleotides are TGTGCCAGCAGTGAGTGGCCCACAGATACGCAGTATTTT. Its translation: CASSEWPTDTQYF.

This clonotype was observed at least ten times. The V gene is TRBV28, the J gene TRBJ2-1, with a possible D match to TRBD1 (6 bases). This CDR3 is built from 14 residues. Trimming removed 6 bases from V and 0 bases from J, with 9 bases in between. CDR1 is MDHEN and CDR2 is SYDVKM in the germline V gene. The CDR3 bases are TGTGCCAGCAGCCTGGGGGCCTCCTACAATGAGCAGTTCTTC. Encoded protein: CASSLGASYNEQFF. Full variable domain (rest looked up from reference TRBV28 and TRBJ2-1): DVKVTQSSRYLVKRTGEKVFLECVQDMDHENMFWYRQDPGLGLRLIYFSYDVKMKEKGDIPEGYSVSREKKERFSLILESASTNQTSMYLCASSLGASYNEQFFGPGTRLTVL.

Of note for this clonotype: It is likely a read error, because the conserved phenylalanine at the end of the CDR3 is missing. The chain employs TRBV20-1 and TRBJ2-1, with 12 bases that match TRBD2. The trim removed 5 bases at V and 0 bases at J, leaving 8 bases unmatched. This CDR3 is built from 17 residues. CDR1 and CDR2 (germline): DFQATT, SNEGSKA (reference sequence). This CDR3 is CSAYGLAGNSSYNEQFL. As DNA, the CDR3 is TGCAGTGCTTACGGACTAGCGGGAAATAGCTCCTACAATGAGCAGTTCCTC.

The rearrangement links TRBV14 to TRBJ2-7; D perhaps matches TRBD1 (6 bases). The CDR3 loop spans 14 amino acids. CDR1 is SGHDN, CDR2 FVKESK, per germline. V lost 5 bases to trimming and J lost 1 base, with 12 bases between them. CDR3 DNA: TGTGCCAGCAGCAGGGTGACAGGATCCTACGAGCAGTACTTC. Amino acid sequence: CASSRVTGSYEQYF.

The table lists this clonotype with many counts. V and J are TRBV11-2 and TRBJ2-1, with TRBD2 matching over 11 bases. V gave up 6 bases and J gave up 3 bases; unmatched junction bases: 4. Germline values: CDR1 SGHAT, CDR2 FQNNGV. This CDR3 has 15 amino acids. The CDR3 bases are TGTGCCAGCAGAGCTGGGACTAGCGGCTACAATGAGCAGTTCTTC. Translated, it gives CASRAGTSGYNEQFF.

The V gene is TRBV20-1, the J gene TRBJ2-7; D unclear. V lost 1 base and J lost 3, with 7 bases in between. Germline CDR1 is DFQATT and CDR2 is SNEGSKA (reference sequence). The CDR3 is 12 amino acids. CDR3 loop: CSARGMDYEQYF. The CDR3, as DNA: TGCAGTGCTAGAGGAATGGACTACGAGCAGTACTTC.

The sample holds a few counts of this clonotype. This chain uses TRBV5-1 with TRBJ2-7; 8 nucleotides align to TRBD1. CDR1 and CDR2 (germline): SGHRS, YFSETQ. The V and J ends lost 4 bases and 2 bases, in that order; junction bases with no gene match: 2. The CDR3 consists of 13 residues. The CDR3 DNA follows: TGCGCCAGCAGCGACAGGGGCACCTACGAGCAGTACTTC. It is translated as CASSDRGTYEQYF.

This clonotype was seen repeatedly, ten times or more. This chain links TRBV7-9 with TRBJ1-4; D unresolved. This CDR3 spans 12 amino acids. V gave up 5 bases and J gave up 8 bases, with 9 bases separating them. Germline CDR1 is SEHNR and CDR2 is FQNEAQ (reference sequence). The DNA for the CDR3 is TGTGCCAGCAGCCCGGACCCGGAAAAACTGTTTTTT. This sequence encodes CASSPDPEKLFF.

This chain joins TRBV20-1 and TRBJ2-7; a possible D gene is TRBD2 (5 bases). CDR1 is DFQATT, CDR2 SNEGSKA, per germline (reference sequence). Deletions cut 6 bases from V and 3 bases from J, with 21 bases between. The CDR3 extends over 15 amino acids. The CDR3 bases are TGCAGTGCAAGGTGGCCAGGAGGTTTAAGCTACGAGCAGTACTTC. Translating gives CSARWPGGLSYEQYF.